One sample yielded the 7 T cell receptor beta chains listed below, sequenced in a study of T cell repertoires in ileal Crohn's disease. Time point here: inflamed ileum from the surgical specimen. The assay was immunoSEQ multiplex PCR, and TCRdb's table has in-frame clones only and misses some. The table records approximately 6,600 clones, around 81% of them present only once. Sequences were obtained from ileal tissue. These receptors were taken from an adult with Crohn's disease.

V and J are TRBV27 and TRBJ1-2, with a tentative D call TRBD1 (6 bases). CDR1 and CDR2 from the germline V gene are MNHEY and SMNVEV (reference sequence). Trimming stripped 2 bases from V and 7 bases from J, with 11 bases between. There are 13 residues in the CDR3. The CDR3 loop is CASSLGQGSGYTF. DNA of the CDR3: TGTGCCAGCAGTTTAGGCCAGGGGAGTGGCTACACCTTC.

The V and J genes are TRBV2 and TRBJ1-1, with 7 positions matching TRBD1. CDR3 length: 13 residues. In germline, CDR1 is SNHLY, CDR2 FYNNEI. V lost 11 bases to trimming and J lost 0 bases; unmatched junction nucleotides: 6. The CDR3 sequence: CAHRGDLNTEAFF. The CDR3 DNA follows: TGTGCCCACAGGGGAGACTTGAACACTGAAGCTTTCTTT.

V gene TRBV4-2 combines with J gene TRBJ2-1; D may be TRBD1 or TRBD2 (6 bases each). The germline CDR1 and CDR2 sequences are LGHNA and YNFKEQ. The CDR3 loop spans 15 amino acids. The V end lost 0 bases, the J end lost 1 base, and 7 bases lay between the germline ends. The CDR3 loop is CASSQEGGSYNEQFF. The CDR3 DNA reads TGTGCCAGCAGCCAAGAAGGGGGGTCCTACAATGAGCAGTTCTTC.

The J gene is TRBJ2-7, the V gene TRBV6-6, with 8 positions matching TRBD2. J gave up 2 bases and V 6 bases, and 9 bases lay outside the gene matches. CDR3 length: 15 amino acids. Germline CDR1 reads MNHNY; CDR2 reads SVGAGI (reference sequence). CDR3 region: CASSPSGGGTYEQYF. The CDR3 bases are TGTGCCAGCAGCCCATCGGGGGGGGGAACCTACGAGCAGTACTTC.

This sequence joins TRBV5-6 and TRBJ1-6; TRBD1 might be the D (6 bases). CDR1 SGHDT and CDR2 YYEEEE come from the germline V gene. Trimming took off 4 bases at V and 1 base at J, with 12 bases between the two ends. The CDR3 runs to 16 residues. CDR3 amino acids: CASSKQGISYNSPLHF. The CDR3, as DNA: TGTGCCAGCAGCAAACAGGGTATTTCCTATAATTCACCCCTCCACTTT. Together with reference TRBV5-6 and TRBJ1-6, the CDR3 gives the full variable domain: DAGVTQSPTHLIKTRGQQVTLRCSPKSGHDTVSWYQQALGQGPQFIFQYYEEEERQRGNFPDRFSGHQFPNYSSELNVNALLLGDSALYLCASSKQGISYNSPLHFGNGTRLTVT.

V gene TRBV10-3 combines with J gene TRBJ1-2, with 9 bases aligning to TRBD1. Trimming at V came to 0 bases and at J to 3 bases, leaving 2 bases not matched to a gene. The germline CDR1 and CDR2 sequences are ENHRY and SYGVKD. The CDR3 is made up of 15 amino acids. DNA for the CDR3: TGTGCCATCAGTGAGTCGGGACAGGGCTACTATGGCTACACCTTC. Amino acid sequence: CAISESGQGYYGYTF.

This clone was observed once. The CDR3 DNA sequence: TGTGCCAGTAGGGCTCGGGACAGGGATAATTCACCCCTCCACTTT. Its translation is CASRARDRDNSPLHF. This chain connects TRBV19 to TRBJ1-6, with TRBD1 identical over 9 bases. The V segment lost 6 bases and the J segment 5 bases; nucleotides outside the gene matches: 5. From germline, CDR1 is LNHDA and CDR2 SQIVND (reference sequence). This CDR3 comprises 15 residues.